This record concerns one TCR beta chain sequence. What it recognizes is unknown. Assay: immunoSEQ multiplex PCR; the TCRdb copy retains only in-frame clones and omits some. The sample records about 25,000 clones, about 94% being singletons. The data were taken from a study of T cells in localized non-small cell lung cancer. Findings of the study overall: The tumor had only one region sequenced, so heterogeneity remains possible. Adjacent lung tissue had a median approximately 61 of the top 100 clones found in the tumor. Uninvolved adjacent lung showed the highest T cell clonality, exceeding tumor. An association was observed between higher blood T cell density and longer overall survival.

This clonotype originated in a woman aged 35 to 75 with stage I lung adenocarcinoma. Sequenced here: peripheral blood, sampled before any cancer treatment.

CDR3: CSVRGGGDEQFF. DNA for the CDR3: TGCAGCGTTAGGGGGGGAGGGGATGAGCAGTTCTTC. The chain is built from TRBV29-1 and TRBJ2-1, with a weak D call TRBD2 (7 bases). The CDR3 totals 12 residues. Germline CDR1 is SQVTM and CDR2 is ANQGSEA. V lost 5 bases and J 8 bases, leaving 13 bases between the germline ends.